This T cell receptor (beta chain) was observed in a study of cytomegalovirus exposure and HLA in healthy donors. Concerning this clone itself: Its antigen remains unknown.

PCR amplification relied on 60 Vbeta primers (plus 13 Jbeta primers). In the study's own analysis: Later, 65 million to 85 million unique TCR beta chains were counted in an analysis, and 8.5 million to 13 million of them were shared. TCRdb's copy holds only in-frame clones and misses some; the assay was immunoSEQ multiplex PCR. V and J calls and clone size are given by that table; D and trimming were obtained from the DNA. The sample consists of 90,000 to 100,000 clones, 82% of them appearing once. Study findings and constraints: Across all donors, roughly uniform sequencing depth was an assumption of the presence/absence analyses.

CDR1 and CDR2 (germline): SGHNT, YYREEE (reference sequence). Trimming took 0 bases from V and 8 from J, leaving 11 bases between them. This CDR3 has 14 residues. Material for sequencing was PBMCs. This TCR was sampled from a man in his fifties in good health and CMV-seronegative. The genes are TRBV5-4 and TRBJ1-4; a weak D match, TRBD1 (5 bases). The CDR3 bases are TGTGCCAGCAGCTTGGGAGGGGAGGGGGAAAAACTGTTTTTT. Its translation is CASSLGGEGEKLFF.